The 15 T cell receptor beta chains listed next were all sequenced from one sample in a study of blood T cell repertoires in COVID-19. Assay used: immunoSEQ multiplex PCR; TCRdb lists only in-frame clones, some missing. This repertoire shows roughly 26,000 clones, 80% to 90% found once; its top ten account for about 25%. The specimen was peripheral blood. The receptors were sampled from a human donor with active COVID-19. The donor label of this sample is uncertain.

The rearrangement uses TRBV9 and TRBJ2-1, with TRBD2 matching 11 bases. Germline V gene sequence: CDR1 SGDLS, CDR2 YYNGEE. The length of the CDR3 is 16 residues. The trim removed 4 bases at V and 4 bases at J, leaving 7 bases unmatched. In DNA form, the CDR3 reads TGTGCCAGCAGCACCAGCGGGACTAGCGGTTACAATGAGCAGTTCTTC. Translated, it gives CASSTSGTSGYNEQFF.

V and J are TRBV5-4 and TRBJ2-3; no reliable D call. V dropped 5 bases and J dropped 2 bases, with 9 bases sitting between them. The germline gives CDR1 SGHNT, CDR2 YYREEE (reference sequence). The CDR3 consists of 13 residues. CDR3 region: CASRFYATDTQYF. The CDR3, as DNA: TGTGCCAGCAGATTCTACGCCACAGATACGCAGTATTTT.

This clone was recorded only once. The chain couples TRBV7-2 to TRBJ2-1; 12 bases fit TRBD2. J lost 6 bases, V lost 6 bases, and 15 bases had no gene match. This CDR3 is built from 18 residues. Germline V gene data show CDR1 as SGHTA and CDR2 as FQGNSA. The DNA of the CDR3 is TGTGCCAGCAGACAAAATCGGCTAGCGGGGGGGCTCCTCAATGAGCAGTTCTTC. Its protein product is CASRQNRLAGGLLNEQFF. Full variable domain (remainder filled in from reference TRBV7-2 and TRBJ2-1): GAGVSQSPSNKVTEKGKDVELRCDPISGHTALYWYRQSLGQGLEFLIYFQGNSAPDKSGLPSDRFSAERTGGSVSTLTIQRTQQEDSAVYLCASRQNRLAGGLLNEQFFGPGTRLTVL.

DNA of the CDR3: TGTGCCAGCAGTGAACCTCAGGGGGCGATTGAAAAACTGTTTTTT. Amino acids: CASSEPQGAIEKLFF. The rearrangement links TRBV25-1 to TRBJ1-4; 8 nucleotides line up with TRBD1. CDR3 length: 15 residues. The V gene end was trimmed by 2 bases and the J gene end by 7 bases; junction bases not matched to a gene: 6. Germline V lookup: CDR1 MGHDK, CDR2 SYGVNS.

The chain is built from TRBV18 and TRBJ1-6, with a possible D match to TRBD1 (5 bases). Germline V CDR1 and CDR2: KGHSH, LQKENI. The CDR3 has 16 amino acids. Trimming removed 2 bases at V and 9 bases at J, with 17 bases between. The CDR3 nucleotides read TGTGCCAGCTCACCAGTGGCGCAGGGAATCGGTTCACCCCTCCACTTT. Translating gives CASSPVAQGIGSPLHF.

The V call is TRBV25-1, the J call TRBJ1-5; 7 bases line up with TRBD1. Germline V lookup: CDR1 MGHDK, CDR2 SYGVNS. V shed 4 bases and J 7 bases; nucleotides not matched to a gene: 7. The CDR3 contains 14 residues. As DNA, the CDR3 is TGTGCCAGCAGTGCGACAGGGATAAGACAGCCCCAGCATTTT. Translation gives CASSATGIRQPQHF.

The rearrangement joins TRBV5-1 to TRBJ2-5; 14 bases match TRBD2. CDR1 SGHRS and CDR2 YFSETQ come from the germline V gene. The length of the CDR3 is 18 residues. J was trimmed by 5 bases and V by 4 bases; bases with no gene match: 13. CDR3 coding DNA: TGCGCCAGCAGCACCGGGACTAGCGGGAGTGTGACGAGGGAGACCCAGTACTTC. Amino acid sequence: CASSTGTSGSVTRETQYF.

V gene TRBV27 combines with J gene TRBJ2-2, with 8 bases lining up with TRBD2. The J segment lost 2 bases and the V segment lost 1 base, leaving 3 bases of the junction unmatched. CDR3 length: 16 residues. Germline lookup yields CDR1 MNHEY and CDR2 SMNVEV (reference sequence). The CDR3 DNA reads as TGTGCCAGCAGTTTATTCGGGGGGGACAACACCGGGGAGCTGTTTTTT. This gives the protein CASSLFGGDNTGELFF.

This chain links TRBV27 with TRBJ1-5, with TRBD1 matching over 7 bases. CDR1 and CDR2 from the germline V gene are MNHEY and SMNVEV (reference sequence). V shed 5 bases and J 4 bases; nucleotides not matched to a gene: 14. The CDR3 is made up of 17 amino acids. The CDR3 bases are TGTGCCAGCAGTCCGTTCCCTCCGGGACAGTTTAATCAGCCCCAGCATTTT. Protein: CASSPFPPGQFNQPQHF.

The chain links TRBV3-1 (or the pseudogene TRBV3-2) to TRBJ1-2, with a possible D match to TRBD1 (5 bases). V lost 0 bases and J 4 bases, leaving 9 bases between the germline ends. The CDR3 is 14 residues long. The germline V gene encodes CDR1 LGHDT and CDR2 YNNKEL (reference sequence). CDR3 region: CASSQDLGGYGYTF. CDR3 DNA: TGTGCCAGCAGCCAAGATCTGGGGGGCTATGGCTACACCTTC.

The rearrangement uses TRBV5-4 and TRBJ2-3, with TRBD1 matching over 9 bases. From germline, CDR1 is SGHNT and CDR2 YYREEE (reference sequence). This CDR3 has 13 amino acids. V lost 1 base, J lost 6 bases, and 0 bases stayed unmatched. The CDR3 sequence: CASSLTGGDTQYF. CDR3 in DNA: TGTGCCAGCAGCTTGACAGGGGGCGATACGCAGTATTTT.

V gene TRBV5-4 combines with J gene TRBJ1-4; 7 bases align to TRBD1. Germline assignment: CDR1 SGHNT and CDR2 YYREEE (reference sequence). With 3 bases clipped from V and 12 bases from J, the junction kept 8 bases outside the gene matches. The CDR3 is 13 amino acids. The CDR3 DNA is TGTGCCAGCAGCTCCGACAGGGCGGAGGAACTGTTTTTT. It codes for CASSSDRAEELFF.

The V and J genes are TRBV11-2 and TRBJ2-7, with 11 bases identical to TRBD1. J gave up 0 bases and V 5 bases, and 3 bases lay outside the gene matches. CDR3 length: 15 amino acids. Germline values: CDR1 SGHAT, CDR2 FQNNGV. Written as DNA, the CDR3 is TGTGCCAGCAGCCCGGGGACAGGGGGCTCCTACGAGCAGTACTTC. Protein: CASSPGTGGSYEQYF.

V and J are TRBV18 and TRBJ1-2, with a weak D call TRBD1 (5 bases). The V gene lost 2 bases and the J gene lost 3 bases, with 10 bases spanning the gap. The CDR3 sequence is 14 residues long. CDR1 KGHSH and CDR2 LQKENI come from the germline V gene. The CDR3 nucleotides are TGTGCCAGCTCACCAGGGGCCAGCGACTATGGCTACACCTTC. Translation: CASSPGASDYGYTF.

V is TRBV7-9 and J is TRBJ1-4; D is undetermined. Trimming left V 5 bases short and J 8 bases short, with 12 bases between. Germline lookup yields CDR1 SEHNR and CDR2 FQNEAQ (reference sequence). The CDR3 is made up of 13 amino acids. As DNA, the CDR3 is TGTGCCAGCAGCGTACCTAATATCGAAAAACTGTTTTTT. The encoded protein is CASSVPNIEKLFF.